In this sample, the clone carrying this T cell receptor beta chain turned up a few times. The source material, RNA transcripts, was used to amplify TCR beta CDR3 regions. The HTBI primer set was used in a first-round RT-PCR of the TCR CDR3. TCRdb redid the calling of the multiplex PCR reads with MiXCR, one entry per CDR3 protein. The repertoire has about 380,000 distinct CDR3 sequences, approximately 15% of them found once; the top ten carry about 11%. The record originates from a study of T cells in Graves' hyperthyroidism and ophthalmopathy. The V and J ends lost 7 bases and 4 bases respectively, with 13 bases between them. Germline assignment: CDR1 SQVTM and CDR2 ANQGSEA. This CDR3 comprises 12 residues. Patients were excluded because of uncontrolled infection, other autoimmune disease, pregnancy or lactation. Using about 10 ml of fresh peripheral blood, PBMCs were prepared.

V is TRBV29-1 and J is TRBJ2-5; no reliable D call. Sequenced: blood. The sequence was obtained from a woman aged 60 to 75 with Graves' hyperthyroidism. Here the CDR3 DNA reads TGCAGCGCCGAGAAGGTCAGAGAGACCCAGTACTTC. Translated, it gives CSAEKVRETQYF. Based on the CDR3 plus reference TRBV29-1 and TRBJ2-5, the full variable domain is SAVISQKPSRDICQRGTSLTIQCQVDSQVTMMFWYRQQPGQSLTLIATANQGSEATYESGFVIDKFPISRPNLTFSTLTVSNMSPEDSSIYLCSAEKVRETQYFGPGTRLLVL.